One and the same sample provided the 6 T cell receptor beta chains below, sequenced in a study of beta chain features in type 1 diabetes. Sequenced material consisted of expressed TCRB transcripts (all of the isolated RNA was reverse transcribed). TCRdb keeps only in-frame clones here, not all; method: immunoSEQ multiplex PCR. The table has about 140,000 clones, 9.5% to 10% seen once. Material: central memory CD4+ T cells from blood. The receptors shown here come from a woman aged 40 to 50 in good health.

The gene calls are TRBV20-1 and TRBJ1-2; no definite D call. Germline V gene data show CDR1 as DFQATT and CDR2 as SNEGSKA (reference sequence). This CDR3 region has 11 residues. Trimming took 6 bases from V and 5 from J, leaving 10 bases between them. As DNA, the CDR3 is TGCAGTGCAAATACAGAATATGGCTACACCTTC. Protein: CSANTEYGYTF.

This chain connects TRBV7-8 to TRBJ2-1, with TRBD2 identical over 8 bases. The CDR3 covers 15 residues. Trimming cost V 5 bases and J 7 bases; bases outside gene matches: 10. Germline assignment: CDR1 SGHVS and CDR2 FQNEAQ. In DNA, the CDR3 is TGTGCCAGCAGCCGATCGGGGGGCGGGGGGAATGAGCAGTTCTTC. This translates into CASSRSGGGGNEQFF.

The sample holds a few counts of this clone. The gene calls are TRBV6-5 and TRBJ2-7; 7 nucleotides agree with TRBD1. Germline loops: CDR1 MNHEY, CDR2 SVGAGI. Germline trimming cut 6 bases from V and 0 bases from J; bases unmatched to any gene: 5. CDR3 length: 14 amino acids. CDR3 coding DNA: TGTGCCAGCAGCCAGAGGACAGGCTCCTACGAGCAGTACTTC. It encodes CASSQRTGSYEQYF.

This clone was picked up a small number of times. The chain carries TRBV29-1 and TRBJ2-5; 7 nucleotides match TRBD1. CDR3 size: 13 residues. Trimming at V came to 4 bases and at J to 5 bases, leaving 7 bases not matched to a gene. The V gene's germline CDR1 is SQVTM and CDR2 ANQGSEA. The CDR3 reads CSVGKGAMETQYF. The CDR3 DNA is TGCAGCGTTGGTAAGGGGGCGATGGAGACCCAGTACTTC.

In this sample, this clone turned up a few times. The rearrangement links TRBV12-5 to TRBJ2-2, with D possibly matching TRBD2 (6 bases). The CDR3 has 13 residues. The ends were cut back, 6 bases at V and 6 bases at J, with 11 bases in the middle. Per the germline V gene, CDR1 is LGHNT and CDR2 is FRNRAP. The CDR3 sequence is CASGLGGAGELFF. The CDR3 DNA sequence: TGTGCTAGTGGCCTAGGAGGGGCCGGGGAGCTGTTTTTT.

This clone appeared a few times. This sequence joins TRBV18 and TRBJ1-1, with 7 bases identical to TRBD1. Germline V gene data show CDR1 as KGHSH and CDR2 as LQKENI. V gave up 2 bases and J gave up 4 bases; unmatched junction bases: 7. The CDR3 extends over 15 amino acids. The CDR3 loop reads CASSPIDRVSTEAFF. In nucleotides, the CDR3 is TGTGCCAGCTCACCAATAGACAGGGTATCCACTGAAGCTTTCTTT.